This entry lists 8 T cell receptor beta chains sequenced from one sample in a study of prognosis after radiotherapy for stage I lung cancer. CDR3 of TCR beta was amplified from genomic DNA via a two-round multiplex PCR. Primers targeting each individual TRBV and TRBJ gene were applied in first-round PCR. Via MiXCR, TCRdb re-called the multiplex PCR reads, giving one row per CDR3 protein. The sample carries tens of thousands of distinct CDR3 sequences, approximately 30% recorded once. Here the sequenced sample was PBMCs, taken before or after stereotactic body radiation therapy (not recorded which). Receptors were obtained from a donor at least 50 years old with non-small cell lung cancer.

Comment on this clonotype: A much larger clone lies one base from this, so it may be a read error. This chain uses TRBV20-1 with TRBJ2-5, with a weak D call TRBD1 (6 bases). This CDR3 is 12 amino acids long. Per the germline V gene, CDR1 is DFQATT and CDR2 is SNEGSKA (reference sequence). CDR3 loop: CSAYTGLETKYF. The CDR3 DNA reads as TGCAGTGCTTACACAGGGTTAGAGACCAAGTACTTC.

This clonotype was counted a few times. A single base is all that separates this from a far larger clone, so a read error is likely. V and J are TRBV6-9 and TRBJ2-2; D is possibly TRBD2 (6 bases). Trimming removed 4 bases at V and 1 base at J, with 7 bases between. This CDR3 region has 14 residues. Germline CDR1 and CDR2: MNHGY and SVAAGI. The CDR3 loop is CASSWDWNTGELFF. CDR3 bases: TGTGCCAGCAGTTGGGACTGGAACACCGGGGAGCTGTTTTTT.

This clonotype occurred a few times. Since a much larger clone is just one base distant, this may be a read error. CDR3 loop: CASSLGGSWTQSDTQYF. The CDR3 DNA follows: TGTGCCAGCAGCTTGGGGGGGAGCTGGACCCAATCCGATACGCAGTATTTT. The V gene is TRBV5-4, the J gene TRBJ2-3, with D perhaps TRBD1 or TRBD2 (5 bases each). V was cut by 0 bases and J by 6 bases, with 20 bases left in between. Germline CDR1 reads SGHNT; CDR2 reads YYREEE (reference sequence). The CDR3 covers 17 residues.

This chain connects TRBV20-1 to TRBJ2-1; D ambiguous. Germline V gene lookup returns CDR1 DFQATT and CDR2 SNEGSKA (reference sequence). Trimming shortened V by 2 bases and J by 0 bases, and 14 bases separated the two germline ends. The CDR3 extends over 16 amino acids. The CDR3 loop is CSARRSSPGSYNEQFF. The CDR3 nucleotides read TGCAGTGCTAGAAGATCCAGTCCAGGCTCCTACAATGAGCAGTTCTTC.

Concerning this clonotype: Mismatch with germline at one junction end may stem from a read error. The V call is TRBV5-1, the J call TRBJ2-6, with D tentatively TRBD1 or TRBD2 (5 bases each). From germline, CDR1 is SGHRS and CDR2 YFSETQ. The CDR3 has 18 amino acids. The DNA for the CDR3 is TGCGCCAGCAGCGCTGGACATGGGACCTTCTCTGGGTCCAACGTCCTGACTTTC. Protein: CASSAGHGTFSGSNVLTF.

There are many counts of this clonotype. The genes are TRBV7-3 and TRBJ2-1; 11 bases are shared with TRBD2. With 5 bases clipped from V and 0 bases from J, the junction kept 3 bases outside the gene matches. Germline V gene data show CDR1 as SGHTA and CDR2 as FQGTGA. The CDR3 is 16 amino acids. The CDR3 spells CASSKGLADSYNEQFF. For the CDR3, the DNA is TGTGCCAGCAGCAAGGGACTAGCGGACTCCTACAATGAGCAGTTCTTC. Complete variable domain (other parts from reference TRBV7-3 and TRBJ2-1): GAGVSQTPSNKVTEKGKYVELRCDPISGHTALYWYRQSLGQGPEFLIYFQGTGAADDSGLPNDRFFAVRPEGSVSTLKIQRTERGDSAVYLCASSKGLADSYNEQFFGPGTRLTVL.

The rearrangement links TRBV11-3 to TRBJ2-1, with 7 bases matching TRBD2. Germline assignment: CDR1 SGHNT and CDR2 YENEEA. After removal of 1 base from V and 9 bases from J, the junction contained 12 bases not matched to a gene. There are 16 residues in the CDR3. The CDR3 region is CASSLGDSGPKGEQFF. The CDR3 nucleotides are TGTGCCAGCAGCTTAGGAGATAGCGGGCCCAAGGGTGAGCAGTTCTTC. The whole variable domain, remainder taken from reference TRBV11-3 and TRBJ2-1, is EAGVVQSPRYKIIEKKQPVAFWCNPISGHNTLYWYLQNLGQGPELLIRYENEEAVDDSQLPKDRFSAERLKGVDSTLKIQPAELGDSAVYLCASSLGDSGPKGEQFFGPGTRLTVL.

This clonotype showed up many times. The V and J genes are TRBV14 and TRBJ2-7, with D possibly matching TRBD2 (6 bases). Between the trimmed V and J ends, which lost 2 bases and 1 base, there was a span of 12 bases. The CDR3 covers 15 residues. CDR1 is SGHDN, CDR2 FVKESK, per germline. This CDR3 is CASSQRRGRSYEQYF. The CDR3 DNA follows: TGTGCCAGCAGCCAAAGGCGGGGACGATCCTACGAGCAGTACTTC. The full variable domain, in which reference TRBV14 and TRBJ2-7 provide the parts outside the CDR3, is EAGVTQFPSHSVIEKGQTVTLRCDPISGHDNLYWYRRVMGKEIKFLLHFVKESKQDESGMPNNRFLAERTGGTYSTLKVQPAELEDSGVYFCASSQRRGRSYEQYFGPGTRLTVT.